A selection of T cell receptor beta chains follows, all from one sample in a study of T-cell memory formation after mild COVID-19. MiXCR, applied by TCRdb to the 5' RACE reads, yields one record per CDR3 protein. The top ten hold approximately 25% of the sample, which has about 130,000 distinct CDR3 sequences, about 23% seen once. The sample comprised PBMCs or a T cell subset sorted from them (not recorded which). The receptors shown here come from an adult woman who had mild COVID-19 (a few samples of this study predate the infection). Cell type and time point are not known. Each CDR3 is given with its conserved first and last residue. The D gene is left open where the match is weak. Expanded clones get a size class; other rows say once, few or many, or leave the size out.

D gene	V gene	clone size	J gene	CDR3 protein	CDR3 DNA
NA	TRBV7-9	NA	TRBJ2-5	CASSPPVAGAVYQETQYF	TGTGCCAGCAGTCCCCCCGTCGCCGGGGCCGTGTACCAAGAGACCCAGTACTTC
NA	TRBV3-1	few	TRBJ1-1	CASSQEGTGNTEAFF	TGTGCCAGCAGCCAAGAGGGGACGGGGAACACTGAAGCTTTCTTT
TRBD1	TRBV4-2	few	TRBJ1-1	CASSLRGQGNTEAFF	TGTGCCAGCAGCCTCAGAGGACAGGGGAACACTGAAGCTTTCTTT
TRBD1	TRBV7-9	NA	TRBJ2-5	CASSPPDRAGGETQYF	TGTGCCAGCAGCCCACCGGACAGGGCTGGTGGAGAGACCCAGTACTTC
NA	TRBV5-1	NA	TRBJ2-7	CASSRLYGTYEQYF	TGCGCCAGCAGCAGATTGTACGGGACGTACGAGCAGTACTTC
NA	TRBV10-3	NA	TRBJ2-7	CAISELGPLDGSYEQYF	TGTGCCATCAGTGAACTAGGGCCACTCGACGGGTCCTACGAGCAGTACTTC
NA	TRBV5-1	NA	TRBJ2-1	CASSSEAWFDEQFF	TGCGCCAGCAGCTCGGAGGCCTGGTTCGATGAGCAGTTCTTC
NA	TRBV27	NA	TRBJ2-7	CASSFRSSYEQYF	TGTGCCAGCAGTTTTCGCAGCTCCTACGAGCAGTACTTC
NA	TRBV29-1	few	TRBJ1-1	CSVSSGGTEAFF	TGCAGCGTTTCGTCAGGAGGCACTGAAGCTTTCTTT
TRBD1	TRBV5-1	few	TRBJ2-1	CASSPAGGQGFGEQFF	TGCGCCAGCAGCCCCGCAGGGGGACAGGGGTTCGGTGAGCAGTTCTTC
NA	TRBV11-2	few	TRBJ1-1	CASSSPRSGGNTEAFF	TGTGCCAGCAGCTCTCCCAGGAGCGGTGGGAACACTGAAGCTTTCTTT
NA	TRBV6-5	NA	TRBJ2-1	CASSYSTVADEQFF	TGTGCCAGCAGTTACTCGACAGTTGCGGATGAGCAGTTCTTC
NA	TRBV7-9	many	TRBJ2-7	CASTPAGVDGSYEQYF	TGTGCCAGCACCCCCGCAGGGGTAGACGGTTCCTACGAGCAGTACTTC
NA	TRBV12-3/TRBV12-4	NA	TRBJ1-1	CASSLQGGWSEAFF	TGTGCCAGCAGTCTTCAGGGAGGGTGGAGTGAAGCTTTCTTT
TRBD2	TRBV29-1	few	TRBJ2-5	CSVEDWTSGQETQYF	TGCAGCGTTGAAGATTGGACTAGCGGCCAAGAGACCCAGTACTTC
NA	TRBV27	few	TRBJ2-3	CASSLYPGTSTDTQYF	TGTGCCAGCAGTCTCTACCCCGGGACTAGCACAGATACGCAGTATTTT
TRBD2	TRBV2	NA	TRBJ2-5	CASSDAKLAGDQETQYF	TGTGCCAGCAGTGATGCGAAACTAGCGGGAGACCAAGAGACCCAGTACTTC